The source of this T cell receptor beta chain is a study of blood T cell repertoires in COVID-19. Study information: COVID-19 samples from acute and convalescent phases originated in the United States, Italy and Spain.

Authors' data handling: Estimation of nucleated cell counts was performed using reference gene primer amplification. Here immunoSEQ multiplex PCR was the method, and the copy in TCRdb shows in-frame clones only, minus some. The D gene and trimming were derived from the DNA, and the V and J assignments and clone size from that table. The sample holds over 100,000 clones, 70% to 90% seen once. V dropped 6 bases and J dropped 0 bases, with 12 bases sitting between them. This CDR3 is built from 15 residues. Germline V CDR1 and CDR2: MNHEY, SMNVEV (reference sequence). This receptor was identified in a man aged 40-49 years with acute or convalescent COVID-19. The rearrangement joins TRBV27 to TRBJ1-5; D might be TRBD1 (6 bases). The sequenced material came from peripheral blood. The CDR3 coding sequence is TGTGCCAGCAGACCAGACAGGAATAGCAATCAGCCCCAGCATTTT. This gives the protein CASRPDRNSNQPQHF.